Below, 9 T cell receptor beta chains from the same sample are listed, as sequenced in a study of blood T cells in healthy people across ages. A second about 6 to 11 cycle PCR used barcoded and J-beta primers. TCRdb independently ran MiXCR on the 5' RACE reads; one entry per CDR3 protein. In the table there are roughly 1.6 million distinct CDR3 sequences, around 36% of which are singletons. Specimen: blood. These receptors all come from a woman aged 25 to 39 in good health.

This clonotype was recorded once. The chain combines TRBV4-1 with TRBJ1-2; maybe TRBD1 (6 bases). V shed 1 base and J shed 4 bases, with 10 bases lying between them. The length of the CDR3 is 14 residues. The germline gives CDR1 MGHRA, CDR2 YSYEKL. CDR3 sequence (DNA): TGCGCCAGCAGCCAAGCACAGGGAACCTATGGCTACACCTTC. As protein: CASSQAQGTYGYTF.

The V and J genes are TRBV27 and TRBJ2-7; D uncertain. CDR1 is MNHEY and CDR2 is SMNVEV in the germline V gene (reference sequence). This CDR3 has 16 residues. V lost 2 bases and J lost 1, with 15 bases in between. CDR3 sequence: CASSLVSGGRSYEQYF. The CDR3, as DNA: TGTGCCAGCAGTTTAGTATCAGGCGGCAGGTCCTACGAGCAGTACTTC.

V and J are TRBV7-6 and TRBJ1-1; no reliable D call. The ends were cut back, 5 bases at V and 11 bases at J, with 18 bases in the middle. Germline CDR1 SGHVS, CDR2 FNYEAQ. The CDR3 consists of 13 residues. This CDR3 reads CASSQPGRNRAFF. The CDR3 DNA reads TGTGCCAGCAGCCAGCCGGGCAGAAACCGGGCTTTCTTT.

This clonotype showed up many times. V and J are TRBV11-2 and TRBJ2-3; 7 bases agree with TRBD2. The V segment lost 4 bases and the J segment 0 bases; nucleotides outside the gene matches: 7. In germline, CDR1 is SGHAT, CDR2 FQNNGV. The CDR3 runs to 16 residues. The CDR3 spells CASSSYIGGSTDTQYF. Here the CDR3 DNA reads TGTGCCAGCAGCTCCTACATCGGGGGGAGCACAGATACGCAGTATTTT.

The V and J genes are TRBV7-2 and TRBJ2-3; TRBD2 matches 11 bases. The junction had 11 bases not matched to a gene; V was cut back by 3 bases and J by 6 bases. The CDR3 totals 17 residues. From germline, CDR1 is SGHTA and CDR2 FQGNSA. The CDR3: CASSFSSGGQGADTQYF. The CDR3, as DNA: TGTGCCAGCAGCTTCTCTAGCGGGGGGCAGGGTGCCGATACGCAGTATTTT.

This clonotype was seen ten or more times. This chain connects TRBV4-1 to TRBJ2-7, with D tentatively TRBD1 (6 bases). Trimming left V 2 bases short and J 5 bases short, with 16 bases between. Germline assignment: CDR1 MGHRA and CDR2 YSYEKL. The CDR3 has 15 residues. Written as DNA, the CDR3 is TGCGCCAGCAGCCAATTCCAGGGGCCTACCAACGAGCAGTACTTC. Translated: CASSQFQGPTNEQYF.

This chain joins TRBV18 and TRBJ2-1, with unresolved D. V lost 0 bases and J 2 bases, leaving 8 bases between the germline ends. CDR3 length equals 15 residues. The germline V gene has CDR1 KGHSH and CDR2 LQKENI. CDR3 loop: CASSPPVPTYNEQFF. In DNA form, the CDR3 reads TGTGCCAGCTCACCACCGGTGCCGACCTACAATGAGCAGTTCTTC.

This clonotype has just a few counts. The rearrangement uses TRBV7-9 and TRBJ1-4, with TRBD1 as a possible D gene (6 bases). The CDR3 totals 12 residues. With 11 bases removed from V and 4 bases from J, the gap between germline ends came to 11 bases. From germline, CDR1 is SEHNR and CDR2 FQNEAQ (reference sequence). Here the CDR3 DNA reads TGTGCCGGTCGGGGGCGTAATGAAAAACTGTTTTTT. Translating gives CAGRGRNEKLFF.

J is TRBJ2-3 and V is TRBV28, with D possibly matching TRBD2 (6 bases). Germline CDR1 MDHEN, CDR2 SYDVKM. This CDR3 spans 13 amino acids. Trimming removed 7 bases from V and 6 bases from J, with 14 bases in between. The DNA for the CDR3 is TGTGCCAGCAAGGTCCAGACTAGGGATACGCAGTATTTT. Protein product: CASKVQTRDTQYF.